A selection of T cell receptor beta chains follows, all from one sample in a study of response to subunit inactivated influenza vaccine. TCRdb reanalysed the RT-PCR reads using MiXCR and keeps one entry per CDR3 protein. The top ten hold approximately 2% of the sample, which has approximately 520,000 distinct CDR3 sequences, 25% seen once. Sequenced material: CD4+ T cells sorted from PBMCs, taken roughly 5 days after vaccination. These receptors were obtained from a man in his fifties or sixties who received an inactivated influenza vaccine. Each CDR3 is given with its conserved first and last residue. A D gene is named only where the DNA matches it firmly. Clone size appears in some rows only: once, few, many, or a class for an expanded clone.

few,TRBJ2-2,-,TRBV2,CASSEDGVTGELFF,TGTGCCAGCAGTGAAGACGGGGTTACCGGGGAGCTGTTTTTT
many,TRBJ2-3,-,TRBV10-3,CAISEVLGFLADTQYF,TGTGCCATCAGTGAGGTGCTCGGGTTCCTCGCAGATACGCAGTATTTT
-,TRBJ2-7,TRBD2,TRBV20-1,CSASGQAGARSSYEQYF,TGCAGTGCTAGTGGTCAAGCGGGGGCCCGAAGCTCCTACGAGCAGTACTTC
-,TRBJ2-1,-,TRBV18,CASSSRGSSSYNEQFF,TGTGCCAGCTCATCGCGGGGCAGTTCCTCCTACAATGAGCAGTTCTTC
-,TRBJ1-1,-,TRBV20-1,CSAKSLRNTEAFF,TGCAGTGCTAAGAGTTTAAGGAACACTGAAGCTTTCTTT
few,TRBJ1-6,-,TRBV4-3,CASSRDRHSPLHF,TGCGCCAGCAGCCGTGACAGACATTCACCCCTCCACTTT
-,TRBJ2-1,TRBD2,TRBV10-2,CASKGGGASNEQFF,TGCGCCAGCAAGGGCGGGGGGGCCTCGAATGAGCAGTTCTTC
-,TRBJ2-5,-,TRBV4-1,CASSDEWVETQYF,TGCGCCAGCAGTGATGAATGGGTGGAGACCCAGTACTTC
once,TRBJ2-2,TRBD1,TRBV4-1,CASSQVRGSTGELFF,TGCGCCAGCAGCCAAGTCAGGGGGAGCACCGGGGAGCTGTTTTTT
-,TRBJ2-7,-,TRBV20-1,CSGNRGGSYEQYF,TGCAGTGGGAACAGGGGGGGCTCCTACGAGCAGTACTTC
few,TRBJ1-3,-,TRBV27,CASSLSAGSSGNTIYF,TGTGCCAGCAGTTTATCGGCAGGGAGCTCTGGAAACACCATATATTTT
few,TRBJ1-2,-,TRBV12-3/TRBV12-4,CASSFIAALGDGYTF,TGTGCCAGCAGTTTCATAGCCGCACTGGGGGACGGCTACACCTTC
few,TRBJ2-2,TRBD1,TRBV5-1,CASSLTGTGTGELFF,TGCGCCAGCAGCTTGACCGGGACAGGGACCGGGGAGCTGTTTTTT
-,TRBJ2-7,TRBD1,TRBV15,CATSQDRGRYEQYF,TGTGCCACCAGCCAGGACAGGGGGCGGTACGAGCAGTACTTC
-,TRBJ2-7,-,TRBV5-1,CASGSGLNLAYEQYF,TGCGCCAGCGGATCCGGGCTAAACCTGGCCTACGAGCAGTACTTC
-,TRBJ1-1,-,TRBV20-1,CSGDVPVRTEAFF,TGCAGTGGCGACGTGCCTGTTAGGACTGAAGCTTTCTTT
few,TRBJ1-6,TRBD1,TRBV20-1,CSGKTGTGSPLHF,TGCAGTGGGAAGACAGGGACGGGTTCACCCCTCCACTTT
many,TRBJ1-5,TRBD1,TRBV5-1,CASSPGQGNQPQHF,TGCGCCAGCAGCCCCGGACAGGGCAATCAGCCCCAGCATTTT
-,TRBJ2-2,TRBD2,TRBV6-2/TRBV6-3,CASRPGLAGGSTGELFF,TGTGCCAGCAGACCGGGACTAGCGGGAGGTTCAACCGGGGAGCTGTTTTTT
-,TRBJ2-1,TRBD1,TRBV28,CASRRIGTGGYNEQFF,TGTGCCAGCAGGCGGATAGGGACAGGCGGATACAATGAGCAGTTCTTC
-,TRBJ2-1,-,TRBV5-1,CASSYRDISYNEQFF,TGCGCCAGCAGCTACCGGGACATCTCCTACAATGAGCAGTTCTTC
-,TRBJ1-5,-,TRBV20-1,CSATSFGSGTSFQPQHF,TGCAGTGCTACCAGTTTTGGGTCCGGGACCTCTTTTCAGCCCCAGCATTTT
-,TRBJ2-5,-,TRBV10-3,CAISESLGMGETQYF,TGTGCCATCAGTGAGTCGCTAGGGATGGGAGAGACCCAGTACTTC
-,TRBJ2-4,TRBD2,TRBV7-9,CASSLGSGVAKNIQYF,TGTGCCAGCAGCTTGGGTAGCGGGGTAGCCAAAAACATTCAGTACTTC
few,TRBJ2-2,-,TRBV12-3/TRBV12-4,CASSSGGKRTGELFF,TGTGCCAGCAGTTCCGGGGGTAAGAGAACCGGGGAGCTGTTTTTT
once,TRBJ2-1,TRBD2,TRBV10-3,CAISEYGTSGRAPSSYNEQFF,TGTGCCATCAGTGAGTACGGGACTAGCGGGAGGGCCCCCAGCTCCTACAATGAGCAGTTCTTC
-,TRBJ2-1,-,TRBV12-3/TRBV12-4,CASSFMASSYNEQFF,TGTGCCAGCAGTTTCATGGCGAGCTCCTACAATGAGCAGTTCTTC
-,TRBJ2-1,-,TRBV12-3/TRBV12-4,CASSFKGGRRSSYNEQFF,TGTGCCAGCAGTTTTAAGGGGGGAAGACGTAGCTCCTACAATGAGCAGTTCTTC
few,TRBJ2-2,-,TRBV6-1,CASRTPLGGELFF,TGTGCCAGCCGGACGCCTCTGGGCGGGGAGCTGTTTTTT
-,TRBJ2-5,-,TRBV29-1,CSSAGPSETQYF,TGCAGCTCGGCGGGTCCATCCGAGACCCAGTACTTC
-,TRBJ2-5,-,TRBV21-1,CASSSGQGGSQETQYF,TGTGCCAGCAGCAGCGGACAGGGGGGCTCCCAAGAGACCCAGTACTTC
few,TRBJ2-7,TRBD2,TRBV5-6,CASSFGLAGEKMDEQYF,TGTGCCAGCAGCTTCGGACTAGCGGGAGAGAAGATGGACGAGCAGTACTTC
few,TRBJ2-1,TRBD2,TRBV7-2,CASSMGLAGGDEQFF,TGTGCCAGCAGCATGGGACTAGCGGGAGGGGATGAGCAGTTCTTC
-,TRBJ2-3,-,TRBV4-3,CASSQRRGSSDTQYF,TGCGCCAGCAGCCAACGGAGGGGCTCGTCCGATACGCAGTATTTT
few,TRBJ2-7,-,TRBV20-1,CSATRQNYEQYF,TGCAGTGCTACAAGACAGAACTACGAGCAGTACTTC
-,TRBJ2-1,TRBD2,TRBV5-1,CASSLVVRLAGGNEQFF,TGCGCCAGCAGCTTGGTGGTGAGACTAGCGGGAGGCAATGAGCAGTTCTTC
-,TRBJ2-1,TRBD1,TRBV5-1,CASSWTGMTYNEQFF,TGCGCCAGCAGCTGGACAGGGATGACCTACAATGAGCAGTTCTTC
-,TRBJ2-7,TRBD2,TRBV6-5,CASSYSGAGVRQGAYEQYF,TGTGCCAGCAGTTACTCGGGAGCGGGGGTCAGGCAGGGCGCCTACGAGCAGTACTTC
-,TRBJ2-1,TRBD2,TRBV7-9,CASSLAGGPNYNEQFF,TGTGCCAGCAGCTTAGCGGGAGGGCCTAACTACAATGAGCAGTTCTTC
-,TRBJ2-3,-,TRBV10-3,CAIGDAAGPDTQYF,TGTGCCATAGGGGACGCAGCCGGACCAGATACGCAGTATTTT
few,TRBJ2-1,TRBD2,TRBV5-1,CASGARLAGDNEQFF,TGCGCCAGCGGAGCTCGACTAGCGGGAGACAATGAGCAGTTCTTC
few,TRBJ2-2,TRBD1,TRBV29-1,CSVRTGVNTGELFF,TGCAGCGTCCGGACAGGGGTAAACACCGGGGAGCTGTTTTTT
once,TRBJ2-2,TRBD2,TRBV2,CASTPGLAVGELFF,TGTGCCAGCACACCGGGACTAGCTGTCGGGGAGCTGTTTTTT